These 7 T cell receptor beta chains were sequenced from one sample in a study of identical twins. TCRdb processed the 5' RACE reads anew with MiXCR; each CDR3 protein has one entry. The sample records 1.5 million to 2 million distinct CDR3 sequences, under 35% being singletons. The sequenced sample was cord blood. These receptors were obtained from a newborn girl in good health.

This clonotype was counted once. The chain links TRBV5-1 to TRBJ2-3; D perhaps matches TRBD1 (6 bases). The V end lost 5 bases, the J end lost 5 bases, and 21 bases lay between the germline ends. Germline CDR1 reads SGHRS; CDR2 reads YFSETQ. The CDR3 is 16 residues long. CDR3 protein: CASRRGPLKGVDTQYF. In DNA, the CDR3 is TGCGCCAGCAGGAGAGGACCATTGAAGGGGGTAGATACGCAGTATTTT.

About this clonotype: A junction end diverges from the germline sequence, so it may reflect a read error. This chain links TRBV7-2 with TRBJ1-2; D call uncertain. The CDR3 extends over 12 amino acids. The germline V gene encodes CDR1 SGHTA and CDR2 FQGNSA. The CDR3 DNA follows: TGTGCCAGCAGCGCGGACGGCTATGGCAACACCTTC. This sequence encodes CASSADGYGNTF.

In its sample, this clonotype was seen once. The genes are TRBV15 and TRBJ1-4; TRBD1 might be the D (5 bases). Between the trimmed V and J ends, which lost 0 bases and 3 bases, there was a span of 11 bases. The length of the CDR3 is 16 residues. Germline CDR1 is LNHNV and CDR2 is YYDKDF (reference sequence). In nucleotides, the CDR3 is TGTGCCACCAGCAGAGATCCGGGCAGGGCTAATGAAAAACTGTTTTTT. It specifies CATSRDPGRANEKLFF.

In this sample, this clonotype turned up once. V usage is TRBV12-3 or TRBV12-4 and J usage is TRBJ2-1; maybe TRBD2 (6 bases). The ends were cut back, 4 bases at V and 8 bases at J, with 12 bases in the middle. The CDR3 covers 13 residues. The CDR3 loop is CASSSNRGYEQFF. DNA for the CDR3: TGTGCCAGCAGTTCGAACCGGGGGTATGAGCAGTTCTTC.

This clonotype has a handful of counts. The chain employs TRBV6-6 and TRBJ1-5; D might be TRBD1 (5 bases). The ends were cut back, 4 bases at V and 2 bases at J, with 9 bases in the middle. The CDR3 covers 14 residues. Germline V gene data show CDR1 as MNHNY and CDR2 as SVGAGI (reference sequence). CDR3 coding DNA: TGTGCCAGCAGTTTACAGGAAGGCAATCAGCCCCAGCATTTT. This sequence encodes CASSLQEGNQPQHF.

The chain carries TRBV18 and TRBJ1-1, with D possibly being TRBD1 (6 bases). This CDR3 is 15 amino acids long. V was trimmed by 3 bases and J by 1 base, leaving 12 bases between them. Germline assignment: CDR1 KGHSH and CDR2 LQKENI. As DNA, the CDR3 is TGTGCCAGCTCACCGGGACGGGGGGCGAACACTGAAGCTTTCTTT. It specifies CASSPGRGANTEAFF.

This chain joins TRBV7-2 and TRBJ1-2; 8 nucleotides line up with TRBD1. Germline values: CDR1 SGHTA, CDR2 FQGNSA. This CDR3 comprises 16 residues. V dropped 1 base and J dropped 4; count of bases not matched to a gene: 8. CDR3 loop: CASSLVGGGTGYGYTF. In DNA form, the CDR3 reads TGTGCCAGCAGCTTAGTTGGGGGAGGGACAGGCTATGGCTACACCTTC.